These 27 T cell receptor beta chains share one sample of origin, sequenced in a study of blood T cells in healthy people across ages. It was with a sample-barcoded 5' primer and a J-beta primer mix that a second PCR of about 6 to 12 cycles was run. TCRdb independently ran MiXCR on the 5' RACE reads; one entry per CDR3 protein. This sample has 1.2 million to 1.5 million distinct CDR3 sequences, with approximately 38% found just once. The source material was blood. All receptors derive from a woman aged 18-29 years in good health.

This clonotype was found once. The chain links TRBV6-6 to TRBJ1-5, with D possibly being TRBD1 (6 bases). The CDR3 contains 13 residues. Germline V gives CDR1 MNHNY, CDR2 SVGAGI (reference sequence). Trimming took off 6 bases at V and 4 bases at J, with 10 bases between the two ends. This chain's CDR3 is CASRNQGNQPQHF. CDR3 in DNA: TGTGCCAGCAGGAATCAGGGGAATCAGCCCCAGCATTTT.

This clonotype was counted between two and nine times. The rearrangement joins TRBV6-6 to TRBJ2-7, with 8 bases fitting TRBD2. The CDR3 sequence is 15 residues long. CDR1 is MNHNY, CDR2 SVGAGI, per germline (reference sequence). The V segment lost 7 bases and the J segment 2 bases; nucleotides outside the gene matches: 10. The CDR3 reads CASTSSGNTPYEQYF. CDR3 sequence (DNA): TGTGCCAGCACCAGTAGCGGGAATACGCCCTACGAGCAGTACTTC.

The chain links TRBV20-1 to TRBJ2-4, with D hard to call. The J call may be incorrect, as the DNA end agrees better with TRBJ2-5. From germline, CDR1 is DFQATT and CDR2 SNEGSKA (reference sequence). CDR3 size: 17 residues. CDR3 DNA sequence: TGCAGTGCTAGGGTGGCAGGACGAATCCAGTCGCAAGAGACCCAGTACTTC. Protein sequence: CSARVAGRIQSQETQYF.

The rearrangement joins TRBV2 to TRBJ1-2; D unclear. CDR3 length equals 16 residues. Germline V gene sequence: CDR1 SNHLY, CDR2 FYNNEI. V lost 0 bases, J lost 7 bases, and 18 bases lay in between. The CDR3 DNA reads as TGTGCCAGCAGTGAAGCGCTCCCCAGGCAGACCGGTGGCTACACCTTC. Translating it yields CASSEALPRQTGGYTF.

This clonotype appeared a few times. The V call is TRBV11-2, the J call TRBJ2-1, with D unclear. The germline V and J ends were trimmed by 0 bases and 4 bases, with 7 bases remaining between them. Germline CDR1 SGHAT, CDR2 FQNNGV. CDR3 length equals 14 residues. CDR3 in amino acids: CASSLEPSYNEQFF. CDR3 sequence (DNA): TGTGCCAGCAGCTTAGAACCCTCTTACAATGAGCAGTTCTTC.

There are a few counts of this clonotype. This CDR3 is CASSFVGVAGGLDTQYF. The CDR3 nucleotides are TGTGCCAGCAGCTTTGTTGGAGTAGCGGGAGGGTTAGATACGCAGTATTTT. This sequence joins TRBV7-2 and TRBJ2-3, with 11 bases aligning to TRBD2. V trimming: 3 bases; J trimming: 5 bases; junction bases outside the gene matches: 10. This CDR3 contains 17 residues. The germline gives CDR1 SGHTA, CDR2 FQGNSA.

CDR3 in amino acids: CASRPTSGRNNEQFF. The CDR3 coding sequence is TGTGCCAGCAGGCCGACCAGCGGGAGAAACAATGAGCAGTTCTTC. The genes are TRBV6-5 and TRBJ2-1; TRBD2 matches at 8 bases. The CDR3 sequence is 15 residues long. The germline CDR1 and CDR2 sequences are MNHEY and SVGAGI. J gave up 5 bases and V 6 bases, and 9 bases lay outside the gene matches.

This rearrangement joins TRBV12-3 or TRBV12-4 to TRBJ1-5, with unresolved D. Trimming cost V 5 bases and J 7 bases, with 18 bases left between them. This CDR3 is built from 15 residues. The CDR3 DNA reads as TGTGCCAGCAGTCCGAGGACGGGTGGTTTACAGCCCCAGCATTTT. Translation: CASSPRTGGLQPQHF.

The chain has TRBV12-3 or TRBV12-4 and TRBJ1-2, with a tentative D call TRBD1 (6 bases). This CDR3 has 14 amino acids. V lost 3 bases and J 6 bases, leaving 14 bases between the germline ends. The chain's CDR3 is CASSFSRQADGYTF. As DNA, the CDR3 is TGTGCCAGCAGTTTCTCCCGACAGGCTGATGGCTACACCTTC.

The chain couples TRBV20-1 to TRBJ2-1, with 8 bases fitting TRBD2. Germline V lookup: CDR1 DFQATT, CDR2 SNEGSKA (reference sequence). The V and J ends lost 1 base and 10 bases, in that order; junction bases with no gene match: 18. The CDR3 length is 17 residues. The CDR3 DNA sequence: TGCAGTGCTAGAGCGATTAGCGGGACTTTCCCGTGGGCGGAGCAGTTCTTC. This sequence encodes CSARAISGTFPWAEQFF.

V is TRBV5-1 and J is TRBJ1-6; D is uncertain. This CDR3 contains 17 residues. The germline V gene has CDR1 SGHRS and CDR2 YFSETQ. V dropped 2 bases and J dropped 0 bases, with 12 bases sitting between them. CDR3 in DNA: TGCGCCAGCAGCTTTGAACCAGCAAGCTCCTATAATTCACCCCTCCACTTT. It is translated as CASSFEPASSYNSPLHF.

The rearrangement joins TRBV12-3 or TRBV12-4 to TRBJ2-1; a weak D match, TRBD1 (6 bases). This CDR3 spans 12 amino acids. Trimming took 8 bases from V and 8 from J, leaving 13 bases between them. The CDR3 loop is CASQGWGDEQFF. CDR3 in DNA: TGTGCCAGCCAGGGGTGGGGCGATGAGCAGTTCTTC.

This clonotype occurred many times. The rearrangement joins TRBV4-1 to TRBJ2-2; 7 positions agree with TRBD2. CDR3 length: 15 residues. The germline gives CDR1 MGHRA, CDR2 YSYEKL. V was pared by 6 bases and J by 0 bases, with 4 bases of the junction left unmatched. CDR3 in amino acids: CASSLSGANTGELFF. The CDR3, as DNA: TGCGCCAGCAGTCTGAGCGGGGCGAACACCGGGGAGCTGTTTTTT.

The chain uses TRBV21-1 and TRBJ2-6; the D call of TRBD1 is as the table states it, not checked on the DNA. TRBV21-1 is listed as a pseudogene. The CDR3 contains 18 residues. The DNA for the CDR3 is TGTGCCAGCAGCAAAGCATGGGGGAAGCACTCTGGGGCCAACGTCCTGACTTTC. This translates into CASSKAWGKHSGANVLTF.

This clonotype was seen a handful of times. The chain has TRBV11-2 and TRBJ1-2; 7 nucleotides match TRBD1. This CDR3 is 17 amino acids long. Trimming removed 2 bases from V and 4 bases from J; junction bases left unmatched: 13. The germline V gene encodes CDR1 SGHAT and CDR2 FQNNGV. The DNA of the CDR3 is TGTGCCAGCAGCTTACGGGACAGCCAACAATTAATCTATGGCTACACCTTC. It is translated as CASSLRDSQQLIYGYTF.

The chain is built from TRBV30 and TRBJ1-5, with D uncertain. Trimming stripped 1 base from V and 6 bases from J, with 10 bases between. CDR1 is GTSNPN and CDR2 is SVGIG in the germline V gene (reference sequence). The CDR3 is 13 residues long. The CDR3 coding sequence is TGTGCCTGGAGTGATATGGGCCCTCAGCCCCAGCATTTT. Translated: CAWSDMGPQPQHF.

This clonotype occurred many times. This chain joins TRBV20-1 and TRBJ2-5; 10 bases line up with TRBD2. The germline V gene encodes CDR1 DFQATT and CDR2 SNEGSKA (reference sequence). After removal of 4 bases from V and 4 bases from J, the junction contained 6 bases not matched to a gene. The CDR3 sequence is 14 residues long. CDR3 protein: CSAKKRGGTETQYF. CDR3 nucleotides: TGCAGTGCTAAAAAGCGGGGGGGCACAGAGACCCAGTACTTC.

V gene TRBV2 combines with J gene TRBJ2-3; D is unresolved. This CDR3 contains 12 residues. Germline CDR1 is SNHLY and CDR2 is FYNNEI. The V and J ends lost 6 bases and 1 base respectively, with 5 bases between them. This CDR3 is CASRKGTDTQYF. The CDR3 bases are TGTGCCAGCAGGAAGGGCACAGATACGCAGTATTTT.

The sample holds a few counts of this clonotype. The chain has TRBV28 and TRBJ1-5, with 7 positions matching TRBD1. There are 15 residues in the CDR3. Looked up from germline, CDR1 is MDHEN and CDR2 is SYDVKM. V was clipped by 2 bases and J by 4 bases; unmatched bases: 5. The CDR3 sequence: CASSLPTGSNQPQHF. As DNA, the CDR3 is TGTGCCAGCAGTTTACCGACAGGGAGTAATCAGCCCCAGCATTTT.

This clonotype came up a few times. The V call is TRBV6-5, the J call TRBJ1-1; 8 bases fit TRBD1. This CDR3 region has 15 residues. V lost 7 bases and J lost 2; bases outside the gene matches: 9. Germline-derived CDR1 and CDR2 are MNHEY and SVGAGI. The CDR3 DNA reads as TGTGCCAGCAATTCCCCGGGACAGGTCAACACTGAAGCTTTCTTT. It translates to CASNSPGQVNTEAFF.

A few counts support this clonotype. In DNA form, the CDR3 reads TGTGCCAGCAGTTACAGTCCGGGATCTGGCGAGCAGTACTTC. Amino acid sequence: CASSYSPGSGEQYF. The chain recombines TRBV6-5 with TRBJ2-7; D may be TRBD2 (5 bases). The V gene's germline CDR1 is MNHEY and CDR2 SVGAGI. This CDR3 is built from 14 residues. Trimming took off 2 bases at V and 6 bases at J, with 14 bases between the two ends.

V gene TRBV6-6 combines with J gene TRBJ2-7; 7 nucleotides align to TRBD2. The V gene's germline CDR1 is MNHNY and CDR2 SVGAGI (reference sequence). The length of the CDR3 is 17 residues. The V segment lost 2 bases and the J segment 2 bases; nucleotides outside the gene matches: 12. The DNA for the CDR3 is TGTGCCAGCAGTTACCGAGCTAGCGGAAAGGGGCCCTACGAGCAGTACTTC. This codes for CASSYRASGKGPYEQYF.

There are a few counts of this clonotype. The rearrangement joins TRBV10-3 to TRBJ2-5; no firm D call. Germline V CDR1 and CDR2: ENHRY, SYGVKD. V was trimmed by 0 bases and J by 4 bases, leaving 6 bases between them. CDR3 length equals 13 residues. The CDR3 sequence is CAISESIIETQYF. CDR3 coding DNA: TGTGCCATCAGTGAGTCGATCATAGAGACCCAGTACTTC.

V is TRBV7-9 and J is TRBJ1-2, with D hard to call. CDR1 is SEHNR, CDR2 FQNEAQ, per germline (reference sequence). The CDR3 sequence is 14 residues long. With 8 bases removed from V and 0 bases from J, the gap between germline ends came to 13 bases. DNA for the CDR3: TGTGCCAGCGCTGAACAGAGGACTAACTATGGCTACACCTTC. As protein: CASAEQRTNYGYTF.

This clonotype was counted many times. The chain joins TRBV6-1 to TRBJ1-5; the D is unclear. This CDR3 is 12 amino acids long. V was trimmed by 4 bases and J by 2 bases, leaving 3 bases between them. Germline V gene data show CDR1 as MNHNS and CDR2 as SASEGT. The CDR3 DNA reads TGTGCCAGCAGTGCGGGCAATCAGCCCCAGCATTTT. Translating it yields CASSAGNQPQHF.

In this sample, this clonotype turned up a few times. The chain recombines TRBV9 with TRBJ1-5, with TRBD1 as a possible D gene (6 bases). Germline CDR1 reads SGDLS; CDR2 reads YYNGEE. V dropped 3 bases and J dropped 7 bases, with 14 bases sitting between them. There are 14 residues in the CDR3. The CDR3 is CASSAGAGEQPQHF. The CDR3 DNA reads as TGTGCCAGCAGCGCAGGGGCGGGAGAGCAGCCCCAGCATTTT.

This clonotype showed up just a few times. CDR3 loop: CASSEAMGLNQPQHF. CDR3 in DNA: TGTGCCAGCAGTGAAGCGATGGGCCTTAATCAGCCCCAGCATTTT. The chain links TRBV6-1 to TRBJ1-5; D gene unclear. The CDR3 is 15 amino acids. Germline CDR1 reads MNHNS; CDR2 reads SASEGT. Between the trimmed V and J ends, which lost 0 bases and 4 bases, there was a span of 10 bases.